The sequence of this T cell receptor beta chain was determined in a study of early T cells in non-severe SARS-CoV-2 infection. CDR3 length: 14 residues. Germline V lookup: CDR1 SGHTA, CDR2 FQGNSA. V lost 4 bases, J lost 2 bases, and 11 bases lay in between. This clonotype was counted only a few times. TCRdb re-called the 5' RACE reads with MiXCR, one entry per CDR3 protein. Counted here are some 98,000 distinct CDR3 sequences, around 17% occurring once; the ten biggest clones make up around 1.3%. Sample: whole blood. V gene TRBV7-2 combines with J gene TRBJ1-1; D call uncertain. The receptor was isolated from an adult who was a healthcare worker with PCR-confirmed SARS-CoV-2 infection or an uninfected control (not recorded which). CDR3 in DNA: TGTGCCAGCAGCTCCGCTCAGTATAACACTGAAGCTTTCTTT. Encoded protein: CASSSAQYNTEAFF.